The sample holds many counts of the clone carrying this TCR beta chain. Its antigen is as yet unknown. This entry belongs to a study of T-cell reconstitution after alpha-beta-depleted transplantation in children. Study outcomes and limitations: Expanded graft clones, several hundred of them, were reportedly the source of alpha-beta T cells about two months after transplant.

This sample's TCRbeta library carried unique molecular identifier barcodes. TCRdb called the PCR reads again in MiXCR, with one record for every CDR3 protein. The data show about 300,000 distinct CDR3 sequences, around 10% seen once. This CDR3 comprises 15 residues. Trimming stripped 4 bases from V and 0 bases from J, with 11 bases between. The V gene's germline CDR1 is MNHEY and CDR2 SMNVEV (reference sequence). The sequence was obtained from a boy under two years old with acute myeloid leukemia, due to receive a stem cell transplant. The sequences come from PBMCs, collected before TCRalphabeta/CD19-depleted stem cell transplant. This chain links TRBV27 with TRBJ2-3; D gene unclear. In DNA form, the CDR3 reads TGTGCCAGCAGTTCGGTCCCGCGCAGCACAGATACGCAGTATTTT. Translation: CASSSVPRSTDTQYF.